This T cell receptor beta chain was captured in a study of T cell responses to AZD1222 COVID-19 vaccine (dated by TCRdb to about 2021). Concerning the study at large: TCR sequencing covered over 230 trial participants: 207 given two doses of AZD1222 and approximately 25 given two doses of MenACWY control vaccine. Trial participants were enrolled by age into subgroups of 18-55, 56-69 and 70-plus years, and around 150, 28 and 57 TCR-sequenced participants, respectively, were included in these subgroups.

The germline V and J ends show losses of 0 bases and 3 bases respectively, and no gene match explains 8 bases of the junction. The CDR3, cysteine through phenylalanine, is 17 amino acids long. Only the CDR3 part of the read is kept: 51 bases, read in frame from the first base. For CDR1 and CDR2, the germline V gene (reference sequence) lists LNHNV and YYDKDF. Paper-wide results and their limitations: Conclusions about previously exposed vaccinees are limited because only six or seven AZD1222 recipients were SARS-CoV-2 seropositive at baseline. Most participants were white British and females outnumbered males, and the authors suggested that clonal diversity may have been underestimated. In the small 56-69-year group, the increase in depth fell short of significance, most likely because of low power. Because no samples from the day 14 peak response were available, repertoires could be characterized only after the peak T cell response. CD4 TCRs associated with the vaccine covered the entire spike protein, and the dominant responses were in regions 160-218 and 743-854. After two AZD1222 doses, spike-specific TCR breadth and depth were significantly higher than at day 0 and than in MenACWY recipients. Epitopes outside the regions mutated in the B.1.351 and B.1.1.7 variants were reportedly recognized by nearly half of the unique spike-specific TCRs.

The CDR3 regions of human TCRbeta chains were analyzed by immunosequencing. The study's processing was this. Repertoire TCRs were matched against a reference library of SARS-CoV-2-specific TCRs generated with the MIRA antigen-specificity platform. Breadth was defined as the fraction of unique TCRs that were SARS-CoV-2-associated. Depth was defined as the fraction of total T cells that were SARS-CoV-2-associated. Each spike-specific TCR was assigned to its reactive spike region and to a CD4 or CD8 class using the MIRA data. Log10-transformed breadth and depth values were compared by one-way ANOVA with Sidak's multiple comparisons tests. What TCRdb holds here is the immuneACCESS table cut down to in-frame rearrangements. Part of the clones is not present; checked against another copy, under half of the missing clones reflect an unresolved V gene, and the others are unexplained. V and J calls and clone size come straight from that table; D and trimming were deduced from the DNA. Counted in this sample were approximately 82,000 clones; about 93% of them appeared once. The top ten clones comprise under 3.5% of the sample.

In regard to this clone: It lacks a known antigen. No much larger clone exists at a distance of one base, and base qualities are not known.

The sample's time point label, in plain terms: about 28 days (+/-7) after the second vaccine dose. Because spike-specific TCR depth and breadth did not differ between the two schedules, AZD1222 recipients who got a second dose at roughly 4 weeks were pooled with those who got a second dose at roughly 12 weeks. The vaccinee samples were drawn from two UK trials, COV001 and COV002, one of which was a single-blind randomized controlled phase 2/3 trial testing AZD1222 (ChAdOx1 nCoV-19) in healthy adults. For TCRbeta chain sequencing, PBMC samples from trial participants were taken at day 0 and at day 28 after the second dose.

This receptor was obtained from an adult who received the AZD1222 COVID-19 vaccine. This chain joins TRBV15 to TRBJ2-7; 10 central bases correspond to TRBD1. The starting material was peripheral blood, obtained 28 days after the second AZD1222 dose. For the CDR3, the sequence is CATSRDISGQGRYEQYF. In nucleotide form, the sequence is TGTGCCACCAGCAGAGATATTTCGGGACAGGGGCGCTACGAGCAGTACTTC.